What follows is one T cell receptor beta chain and its context. What it binds is unknown. The CDR3 has 18 amino acids. The trim removed 3 bases at V and 5 bases at J, leaving 16 bases unmatched. CDR1 is GTSNPN and CDR2 is SVGIG in the germline V gene (reference sequence). The entry originates in a study of cytomegalovirus exposure and HLA in healthy donors. General study findings and limits: Through in vitro validation, a few CMV-associated chains were shown to be specific for CMV antigens. In a later analysis, several top co-occurrence clusters appeared linked to parvovirus B19, influenza, CMV and Epstein-Barr virus.

13 Jbeta primers and 60 Vbeta primers were used for the PCR. Data came from immunoSEQ multiplex PCR; TCRdb stores just in-frame clones and leaves some out. The data hold over 75,000 clones, with roughly three quarters observed a single time. This rearrangement joins TRBV30 to TRBJ2-3; TRBD2 matches 11 bases. This TCR was sampled from a male donor in good health and CMV-seropositive. The sample comprised PBMCs. The CDR3 region is CAWSDKTLSGGGRDTQYF. The CDR3, as DNA: TGTGCCTGGAGCGATAAGACCCTTAGCGGGGGGGGCCGAGATACGCAGTATTTT.